This T cell receptor beta chain was documented in a study of T-cell reconstitution after alpha-beta-depleted transplantation in children. Molecular barcoding with unique molecular identifiers was used for the TCRbeta library. TCRdb re-called the PCR reads through MiXCR, storing one row per CDR3 protein. The sample holds some 100,000 distinct CDR3 sequences; 20% to 30% are singletons and the top ten take about 20%. Trimming pared 4 bases from V and 8 bases from J, leaving 5 bases between. The CDR3 is 10 amino acids. The germline CDR1 and CDR2 sequences are SGHDN and FVKESK. Study findings and constraints: When one year had passed after transplant, most T-cell counts and diversity came from newly produced T cells. Several hundred rapidly expanded clones from non-depleted graft cells reportedly supplied alpha-beta T cells about two months post-transplant. TCRbeta diversity was high at day 60 in some patients (a result of surviving recipient T cells and thymic progenitors).

Turning to this clonotype: The antigen remains undetermined.

The starting material was PBMCs, obtained before TCRalphabeta/CD19-depleted stem cell transplant. The gene calls are TRBV14 and TRBJ1-2; D gene unclear. This receptor was obtained from a boy aged 2-9 years with acute lymphoblastic leukemia, due to receive a stem cell transplant. This CDR3 is CASSPWGYTF. CDR3 nucleotide sequence: TGTGCCAGCAGCCCATGGGGCTACACCTTC.